The T cell receptor (beta chain) described here comes from a study of human T cells and chemical hapten exposure. Study background: There were weekly diphenylcyclopropenone doses to the scalp for patients throughout the approximately 25-week study. General study points: DPC sensitization left the count of TCRs above 1 in 1000 unchanged.

Original handling: Ranging from about 20,000 to 750,000, TCR counts per sample had a median value of roughly 96,000. TCRdb independently ran MiXCR on the RACE reads; one entry per CDR3 protein. Clone size and V and J calls follow TCRdb, not the original study. The table shows about 140,000 distinct CDR3 sequences, with approximately 10% occurring only once. The CDR3 extends over 16 amino acids. From germline, CDR1 is SNHLY and CDR2 FYNNEI. Germline trimming cut 10 bases from V and 2 bases from J; bases unmatched to any gene: 10. Of note for this clonotype: Antigen specificity is unknown.

Time point of the sample: patch test 2, 6 weeks after DPC sensitization. The treatment was: therapeutic diphenylcyclopropenone sensitization with weekly scalp DPC. Sequences were derived from whole blood, sampled in connection with sensitization to the hapten diphenylcyclopropenone (DPC). The receptor comes from a woman aged 50 to 60 with alopecia areata. Some clones in this sample may be carry-over from other donors' samples. The chain carries TRBV2 and TRBJ2-1; 11 bases align to TRBD2. As DNA, the CDR3 is TGTGCCACTACCCCGACTAGCGGGGCTCCCTACAATGAGCAGTTCTTC. Translating it yields CATTPTSGAPYNEQFF.